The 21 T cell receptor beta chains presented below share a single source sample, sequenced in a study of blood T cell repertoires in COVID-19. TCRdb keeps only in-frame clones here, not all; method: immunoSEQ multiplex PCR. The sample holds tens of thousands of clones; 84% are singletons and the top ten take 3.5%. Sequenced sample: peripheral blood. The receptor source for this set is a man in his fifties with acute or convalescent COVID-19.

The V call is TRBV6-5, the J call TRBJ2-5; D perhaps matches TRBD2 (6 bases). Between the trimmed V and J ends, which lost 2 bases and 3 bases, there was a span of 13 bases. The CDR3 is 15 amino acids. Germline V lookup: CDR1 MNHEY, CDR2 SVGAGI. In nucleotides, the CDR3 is TGTGCCAGCAGTTACCCGTCCGGAGGGAAAGAGACCCAGTACTTC. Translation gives CASSYPSGGKETQYF.

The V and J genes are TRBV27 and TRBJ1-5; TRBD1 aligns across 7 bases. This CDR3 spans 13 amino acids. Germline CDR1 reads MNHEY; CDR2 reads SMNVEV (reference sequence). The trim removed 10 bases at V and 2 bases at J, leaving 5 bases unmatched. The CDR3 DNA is TGTGCCATGCCCGACAGGGGCAATCAGCCCCAGCATTTT. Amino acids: CAMPDRGNQPQHF.

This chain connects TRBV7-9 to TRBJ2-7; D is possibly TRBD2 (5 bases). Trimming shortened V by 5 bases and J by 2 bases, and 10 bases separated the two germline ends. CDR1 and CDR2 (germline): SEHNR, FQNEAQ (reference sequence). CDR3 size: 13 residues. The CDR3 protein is CASSLGLAYEQYF. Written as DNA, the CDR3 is TGTGCCAGCAGCCTAGGACTGGCCTACGAGCAGTACTTC.

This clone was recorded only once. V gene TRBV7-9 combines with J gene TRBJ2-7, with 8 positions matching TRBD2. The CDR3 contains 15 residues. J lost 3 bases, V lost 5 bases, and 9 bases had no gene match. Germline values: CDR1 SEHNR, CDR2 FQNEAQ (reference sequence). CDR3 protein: CASSPQGLGFYEQYF. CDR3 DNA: TGTGCCAGCAGCCCCCAGGGACTAGGCTTCTACGAGCAGTACTTC.

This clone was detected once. The CDR3 DNA reads as TGCGCCAGCAGCCAAGAGAGGACAGGGCCCTACGAGCAGTACTTC. Translation: CASSQERTGPYEQYF. V and J are TRBV4-1 and TRBJ2-7, with 8 bases aligning to TRBD1. V lost 0 bases and J lost 2; bases outside the gene matches: 3. This CDR3 region has 15 residues. From germline, CDR1 is MGHRA and CDR2 YSYEKL.

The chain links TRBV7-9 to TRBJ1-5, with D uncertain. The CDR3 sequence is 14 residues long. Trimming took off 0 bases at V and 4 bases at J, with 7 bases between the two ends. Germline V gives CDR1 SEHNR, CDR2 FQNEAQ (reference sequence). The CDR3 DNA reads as TGTGCCAGCAGCTTAGCGTCGGGGAATCAGCCCCAGCATTTT. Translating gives CASSLASGNQPQHF.

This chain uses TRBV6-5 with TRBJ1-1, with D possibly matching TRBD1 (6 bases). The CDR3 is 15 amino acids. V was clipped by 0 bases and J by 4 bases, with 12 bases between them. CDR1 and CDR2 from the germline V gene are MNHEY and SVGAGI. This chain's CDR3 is CASSYSRGGGTEAFF. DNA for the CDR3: TGTGCCAGCAGTTACTCGAGGGGGGGCGGCACTGAAGCTTTCTTT.

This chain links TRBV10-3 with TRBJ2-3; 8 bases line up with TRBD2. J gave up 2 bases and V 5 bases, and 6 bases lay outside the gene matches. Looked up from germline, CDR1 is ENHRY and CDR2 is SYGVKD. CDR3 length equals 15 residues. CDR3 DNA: TGTGCCATCAGTCCCAGACTAGCGACCACAGATACGCAGTATTTT. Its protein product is CAISPRLATTDTQYF.

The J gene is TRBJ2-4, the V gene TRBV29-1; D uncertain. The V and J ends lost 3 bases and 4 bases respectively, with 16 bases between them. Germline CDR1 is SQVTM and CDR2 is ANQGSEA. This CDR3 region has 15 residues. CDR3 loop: CSVEPQREGKNIQYF. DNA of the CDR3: TGCAGCGTTGAGCCCCAGCGCGAAGGAAAAAACATTCAGTACTTC.

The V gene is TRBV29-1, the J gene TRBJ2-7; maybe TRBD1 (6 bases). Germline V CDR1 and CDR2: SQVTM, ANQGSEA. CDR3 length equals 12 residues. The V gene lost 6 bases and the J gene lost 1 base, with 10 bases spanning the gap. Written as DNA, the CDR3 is TGCAGCGTGACCAGGGGATCCTACGAGCAGTACTTC. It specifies CSVTRGSYEQYF.

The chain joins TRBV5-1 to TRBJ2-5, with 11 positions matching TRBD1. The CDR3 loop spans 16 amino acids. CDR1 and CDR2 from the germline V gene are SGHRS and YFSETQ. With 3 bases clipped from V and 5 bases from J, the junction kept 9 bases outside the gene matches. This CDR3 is CASSSDRTGGSETQYF. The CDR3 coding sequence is TGCGCCAGCAGCTCCGACCGGACAGGGGGCTCTGAGACCCAGTACTTC.

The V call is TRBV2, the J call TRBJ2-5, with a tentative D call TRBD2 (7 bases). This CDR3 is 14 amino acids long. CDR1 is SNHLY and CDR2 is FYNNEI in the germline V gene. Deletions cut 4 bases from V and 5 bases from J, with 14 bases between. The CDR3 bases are TGTGCCAGCAGTGGTTGGGGGGGCCGGGAGACCCAGTACTTC. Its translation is CASSGWGGRETQYF.

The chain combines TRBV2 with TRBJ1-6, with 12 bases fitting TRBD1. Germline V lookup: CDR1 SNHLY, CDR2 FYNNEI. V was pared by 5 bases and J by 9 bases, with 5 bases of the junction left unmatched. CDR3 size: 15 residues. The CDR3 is CASSKGQGAASPLHF. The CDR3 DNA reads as TGTGCCAGCAGTAAGGGACAGGGGGCGGCTTCACCCCTCCACTTT.

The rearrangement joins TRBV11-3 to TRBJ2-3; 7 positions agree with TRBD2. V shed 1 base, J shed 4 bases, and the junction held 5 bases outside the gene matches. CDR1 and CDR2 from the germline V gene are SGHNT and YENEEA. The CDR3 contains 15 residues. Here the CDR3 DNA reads TGTGCCAGCAGCTTAGTTGGCGGGAGTTCAGATACGCAGTATTTT. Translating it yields CASSLVGGSSDTQYF. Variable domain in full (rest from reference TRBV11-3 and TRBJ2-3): EAGVVQSPRYKIIEKKQPVAFWCNPISGHNTLYWYLQNLGQGPELLIRYENEEAVDDSQLPKDRFSAERLKGVDSTLKIQPAELGDSAVYLCASSLVGGSSDTQYFGPGTRLTVL.

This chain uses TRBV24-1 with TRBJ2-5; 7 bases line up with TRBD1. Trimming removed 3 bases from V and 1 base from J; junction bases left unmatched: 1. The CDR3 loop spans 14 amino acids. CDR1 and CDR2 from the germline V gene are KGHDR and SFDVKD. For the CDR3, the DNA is TGTGCCACCAGTGATGGGACAGCCCAAGAGACCCAGTACTTC. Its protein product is CATSDGTAQETQYF.

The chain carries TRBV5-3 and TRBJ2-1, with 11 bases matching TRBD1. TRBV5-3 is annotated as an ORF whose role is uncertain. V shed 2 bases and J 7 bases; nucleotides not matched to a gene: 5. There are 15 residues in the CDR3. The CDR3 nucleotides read TGTGCCAGAAGCTTCCGGGACAGGGGGAGGAATGAGCAGTTCTTC. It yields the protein CARSFRDRGRNEQFF.

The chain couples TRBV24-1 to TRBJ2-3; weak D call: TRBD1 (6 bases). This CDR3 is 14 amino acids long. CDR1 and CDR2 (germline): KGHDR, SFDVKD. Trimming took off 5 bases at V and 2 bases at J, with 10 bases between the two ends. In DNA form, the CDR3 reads TGTGCCACCAGTGCCAGGGGATACACAGATACGCAGTATTTT. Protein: CATSARGYTDTQYF.

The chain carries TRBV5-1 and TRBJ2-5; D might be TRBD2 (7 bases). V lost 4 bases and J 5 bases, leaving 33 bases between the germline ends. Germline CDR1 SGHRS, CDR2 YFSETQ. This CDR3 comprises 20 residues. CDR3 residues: CASSPFRTSQGIRSEETQYF. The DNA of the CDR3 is TGCGCCAGCAGCCCCTTTCGGACTAGTCAGGGGATCCGGTCTGAGGAGACCCAGTACTTC.

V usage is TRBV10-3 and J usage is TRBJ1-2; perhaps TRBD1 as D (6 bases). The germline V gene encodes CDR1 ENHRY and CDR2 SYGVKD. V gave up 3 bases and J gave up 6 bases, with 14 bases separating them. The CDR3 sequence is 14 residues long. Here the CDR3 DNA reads TGTGCCATCAGTGAACAGGGCATCCTCAATGGCTACACCTTC. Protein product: CAISEQGILNGYTF.

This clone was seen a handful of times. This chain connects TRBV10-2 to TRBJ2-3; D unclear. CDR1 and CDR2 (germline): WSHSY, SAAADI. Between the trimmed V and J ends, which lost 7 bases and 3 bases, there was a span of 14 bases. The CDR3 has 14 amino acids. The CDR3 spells CASTPLAVTDTQYF. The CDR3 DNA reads TGCGCCAGCACCCCCCTCGCGGTTACAGATACGCAGTATTTT.

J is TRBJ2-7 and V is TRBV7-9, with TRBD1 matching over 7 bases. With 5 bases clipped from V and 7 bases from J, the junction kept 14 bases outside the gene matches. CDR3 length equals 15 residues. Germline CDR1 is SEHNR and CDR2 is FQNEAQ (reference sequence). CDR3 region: CASSEPGTATGEQYF. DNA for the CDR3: TGTGCCAGCAGCGAACCCGGGACAGCGACGGGGGAGCAGTACTTC.